The 9 T cell receptor beta chains below all came from one sample that was sequenced in a study of OX40 agonist ivuxolimab in advanced cancers. Some clones are missing from TCRdb's copy, which holds only in-frame ones; the method was immunoSEQ multiplex PCR. This sample has about 100,000 clones, with 70% to 90% found just once. Material: CD4+ or CD8+ T cells sorted from blood, obtained in a trial of the OX40 agonist ivuxolimab. These receptors came from an adult with an advanced solid tumor such as melanoma, head and neck, liver or kidney cancer.

This clone was counted a single time. The chain joins TRBV7-2 to TRBJ1-2, with D maybe TRBD1 (6 bases). V shed 5 bases and J shed 8 bases, with 21 bases lying between them. The CDR3 length is 15 residues. The germline gives CDR1 SGHTA, CDR2 FQGNSA. Here the CDR3 reads CASSAAQGLGMGYTF. The CDR3 DNA reads TGTGCCAGCAGCGCCGCCCAGGGGTTGGGGATGGGCTACACCTTC.

V and J are TRBV4-3 and TRBJ2-3; 11 bases agree with TRBD2. Trimming at V came to 3 bases and at J to 4 bases, leaving 6 bases not matched to a gene. The CDR3 runs to 16 residues. CDR1 and CDR2 (germline): LGHNA, YSLEER. The CDR3 DNA sequence: TGCGCCAGCAGCCAGGGTAGCGGGGGGGGACCAGATACGCAGTATTTT. Translation gives CASSQGSGGGPDTQYF.

The rearrangement links TRBV19 to TRBJ1-5, with 8 bases fitting TRBD1. This CDR3 has 16 residues. J was trimmed by 1 base and V by 8 bases; bases with no gene match: 10. The germline V gene has CDR1 LNHDA and CDR2 SQIVND (reference sequence). CDR3 coding DNA: TGTGCCAGTCGAACGATACAGGGGGGGAGCAATCAGCCCCAGCATTTT. Translated, it gives CASRTIQGGSNQPQHF. Supplemented by reference TRBV19 and TRBJ1-5, the full variable domain reads DGGITQSPKYLFRKEGQNVTLSCEQNLNHDAMYWYRQDPGQGLRLIYYSQIVNDFQKGDIAEGYSVSREKKESFPLTVTSAQKNPTAFYLCASRTIQGGSNQPQHFGDGTRLSIL.

The chain links TRBV29-1 to TRBJ2-3; D is perhaps TRBD2 (7 bases). V was clipped by 4 bases and J by 2 bases, with 34 bases between them. Per germline, CDR1 SQVTM and CDR2 ANQGSEA. The CDR3 extends over 21 amino acids. CDR3 sequence (DNA): TGCAGCGTTGGCCTCGGGCGGGGGCCCCCGCCCCCAGGGCGCCTCACAGATACGCAGTATTTT. This encodes CSVGLGRGPPPPGRLTDTQYF.

The V call is TRBV6-5, the J call TRBJ1-5; possibly TRBD1 for D (6 bases). V dropped 5 bases and J dropped 7 bases, with 15 bases sitting between them. CDR3 length: 14 amino acids. The germline gives CDR1 MNHEY, CDR2 SVGAGI. The CDR3 sequence is CASSRDKGNQPQHF. The CDR3 DNA reads TGTGCCAGCAGTCGGGACAAGGGGAACCAGCCCCAGCATTTT.

The rearrangement joins TRBV9 to TRBJ1-3; weak D call: TRBD1 (5 bases). There are 14 residues in the CDR3. V lost 3 bases to trimming and J lost 0 bases, with 7 bases between them. CDR1 is SGDLS, CDR2 YYNGEE, per germline. CDR3 protein: CASSDRSSGNTIYF. For the CDR3, the DNA is TGTGCCAGCAGCGACAGGAGCTCTGGAAACACCATATATTTT.

This clone has only one observation. The chain recombines TRBV23-1 with TRBJ1-1, with D perhaps matching TRBD1 (5 bases). TRBV23-1 carries the ORF label, with uncertain function. This CDR3 comprises 16 residues. Trimming cost V 3 bases and J 6 bases, with 20 bases left between them. In DNA form, the CDR3 reads TGCGCCAGCAGTCATCCCGAAGTCCAGGGTGTTCCTGAAGCTTTCTTT. Residues: CASSHPEVQGVPEAFF.

The chain is built from TRBV6-1 and TRBJ1-2, with D tentatively TRBD1 (5 bases). V was pared by 7 bases and J by 2 bases, with 11 bases between. Germline V gene lookup returns CDR1 MNHNS and CDR2 SASEGT. This CDR3 spans 13 amino acids. Here the CDR3 reads CASIREGNYGYTF. For the CDR3, the DNA is TGTGCCAGCATAAGGGAGGGGAACTATGGCTACACCTTC.

This chain uses TRBV4-3 with TRBJ1-2, with D perhaps matching TRBD1 (5 bases). Trimming left V 1 base short and J 3 bases short, with 12 bases between. The CDR3 is made up of 15 amino acids. Germline loops: CDR1 LGHNA, CDR2 YSLEER. CDR3 DNA sequence: TGCGCCAGCAGCCAAGTCAAGGCAGGGCACTATGGCTACACCTTC. Its translation: CASSQVKAGHYGYTF.